This passage covers 9 T cell receptor beta chains from one sample sequenced in a study of T cell repertoires in cytomegalovirus infection. For these receptors, no antigen is known. TCRdb reprocessed the reads via MiXCR and lists one record per CDR3 protein. Counted here are 200,000 or so distinct CDR3 sequences, around two fifths occurring once; the ten biggest clones make up 59%. Specimen: CD8+ T cells from cultured PBMCs, collected from culture after CMV antigen stimulation. All receptors derive from a human donor in good health (CMV status not recorded). Some clones in this sample may be carry-over from other donors' samples.

The CDR3 sequence is CASSWETGGYYGYTF. The CDR3 DNA is TGTGCCAGCAGTTGGGAGACAGGGGGGTACTATGGCTACACCTTC. The chain combines TRBV6-5 with TRBJ1-2, with 9 bases fitting TRBD1. CDR1 and CDR2 (germline): MNHEY, SVGAGI. The V segment lost 4 bases and the J segment 3 bases; nucleotides outside the gene matches: 6. The CDR3 has 15 amino acids.

This clonotype was observed a handful of times. The genes are TRBV5-1 and TRBJ1-1; weak D call: TRBD1 (6 bases). The length of the CDR3 is 12 residues. Trimming removed 2 bases at V and 8 bases at J, with 10 bases between. Germline values: CDR1 SGHRS, CDR2 YFSETQ. This CDR3 is CASSFQGSEAFF. CDR3 in DNA: TGCGCCAGCAGCTTCCAGGGGTCGGAAGCTTTCTTT.

This clonotype showed up just a few times. This sequence joins TRBV11-2 and TRBJ2-7; a possible D gene is TRBD1 (5 bases). CDR3 length: 17 residues. V gave up 1 base and J gave up 1 base, with 17 bases separating them. In germline, CDR1 is SGHAT, CDR2 FQNNGV. The CDR3 sequence is CASSLAQVTASSYEQYF. CDR3 sequence (DNA): TGTGCCAGCAGCTTAGCCCAAGTGACAGCCTCATCCTACGAGCAGTACTTC.

V gene TRBV6-1 combines with J gene TRBJ2-1; D gene unclear. The CDR3 sequence is 12 residues long. Germline V gene sequence: CDR1 MNHNS, CDR2 SASEGT. V lost 6 bases, J lost 8 bases, and 11 bases lay in between. DNA of the CDR3: TGTGCCAGCAGGGATGTTCTCGATGAGCAGTTCTTC. Encoded protein: CASRDVLDEQFF.

This clonotype was counted only a few times. The chain has TRBV27 and TRBJ2-5; 8 bases agree with TRBD1. This CDR3 region has 18 residues. J lost 2 bases, V lost 5 bases, and 16 bases had no gene match. Germline loops: CDR1 MNHEY, CDR2 SMNVEV (reference sequence). Here the CDR3 reads CASSLRGTGRRGQETQYF. CDR3 bases: TGTGCCAGCAGTCTCCGCGGGACAGGAAGAAGGGGGCAAGAGACCCAGTACTTC.

The V call is TRBV28, the J call TRBJ2-7; 9 bases agree with TRBD1. This CDR3 comprises 14 residues. V lost 8 bases to trimming and J lost 5 bases; unmatched junction nucleotides: 10. Looked up from germline, CDR1 is MDHEN and CDR2 is SYDVKM. CDR3 region: CASDEGDRDNEQYF. CDR3 bases: TGTGCCAGCGATGAAGGGGACAGGGATAACGAGCAGTACTTC.

The chain combines TRBV7-6 with TRBJ2-7, with D maybe TRBD1 (7 bases). The V end was cut by 5 bases, the J end by 0 bases, with 14 bases between. Germline assignment: CDR1 SGHVS and CDR2 FNYEAQ. This CDR3 comprises 15 residues. The CDR3: CASSRGTEHSYEQYF. In nucleotides, the CDR3 is TGTGCCAGCAGCCGCGGGACAGAACACTCCTACGAGCAGTACTTC.

Only a few counts were recorded for this clonotype. J is TRBJ2-5 and V is TRBV7-6; D is uncertain. The CDR3 contains 12 residues. The V gene lost 5 bases and the J gene lost 5 bases, with 9 bases spanning the gap. Germline assignment: CDR1 SGHVS and CDR2 FNYEAQ. Here the CDR3 reads CASSPNGETQYF. The CDR3 DNA reads as TGTGCCAGCAGCCCCAATGGGGAGACCCAGTACTTC.

This clonotype has only a few counts. V gene TRBV11-2 combines with J gene TRBJ2-3, with D perhaps TRBD2 (5 bases). This CDR3 is built from 14 residues. The ends were cut back, 2 bases at V and 5 bases at J, with 11 bases in the middle. CDR1 is SGHAT and CDR2 is FQNNGV in the germline V gene. CDR3 in DNA: TGTGCCAGCAGCTTATCCCACCGGGGAGATACGCAGTATTTT. Encoded protein: CASSLSHRGDTQYF.